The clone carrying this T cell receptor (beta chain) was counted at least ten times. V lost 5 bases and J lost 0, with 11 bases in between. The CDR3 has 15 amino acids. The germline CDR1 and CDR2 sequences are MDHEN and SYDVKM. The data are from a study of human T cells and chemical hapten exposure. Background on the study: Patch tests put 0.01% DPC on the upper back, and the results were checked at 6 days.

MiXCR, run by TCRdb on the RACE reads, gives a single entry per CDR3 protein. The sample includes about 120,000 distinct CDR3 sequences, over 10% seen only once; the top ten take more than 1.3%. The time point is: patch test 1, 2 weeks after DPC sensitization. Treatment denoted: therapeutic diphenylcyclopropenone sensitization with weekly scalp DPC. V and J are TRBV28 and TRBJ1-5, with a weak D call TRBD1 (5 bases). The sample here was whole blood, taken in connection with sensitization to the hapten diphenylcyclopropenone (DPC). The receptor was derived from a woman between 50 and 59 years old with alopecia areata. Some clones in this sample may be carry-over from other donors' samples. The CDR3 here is CASSTQRGSNQPQHF. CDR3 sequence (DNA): TGTGCCAGCAGTACTCAAAGGGGTAGCAATCAGCCCCAGCATTTT.